These 30 T cell receptor beta chains came from one sample sequenced in a study of identical twins. In TCRdb, the 5' RACE reads were re-called with MiXCR into one record per CDR3 protein. The sample shows roughly 500,000 distinct CDR3 sequences, about 20% of them seen only once. Separately, the same data were catalogued under a study of T cells expressing NK-cell markers.

Material: CD4+ T cells sorted from blood. These receptors originate from a woman in her late teens or twenties in good health.

This clonotype was seen a few times. The chain is built from TRBV7-2 and TRBJ2-1; a possible D gene is TRBD2 (6 bases). The CDR3 is 15 residues long. V was cut by 4 bases and J by 6 bases, with 16 bases left in between. Germline CDR1 is SGHTA and CDR2 is FQGNSA. CDR3 amino acids: CASSSQRVGLNEQFF. DNA for the CDR3: TGTGCCAGCAGCTCTCAGCGGGTCGGACTCAATGAGCAGTTCTTC.

CDR3 coding DNA: TGTGCCAGCAGCCAGCAGCCTGGGACGTACAATGAGCAGTTCTTC. Residues: CASSQQPGTYNEQFF. The chain recombines TRBV7-2 with TRBJ2-1; the D gene could be TRBD1 or TRBD2 (5 bases each). The CDR3 runs 15 residues. The V end was cut by 5 bases, the J end by 4 bases, with 15 bases between. Germline loops: CDR1 SGHTA, CDR2 FQGNSA.

The sample holds many counts of this clonotype. CDR3: CASSRDNQETQYF. The CDR3 nucleotides read TGTGCCAGCAGCAGGGACAACCAAGAGACCCAGTACTTC. The J gene is TRBJ2-5, the V gene TRBV12-3 or TRBV12-4; weak D call: TRBD1 (6 bases). Trimming pared 6 bases from V and 0 bases from J, leaving 8 bases between. The CDR3 is 13 residues long.

The chain combines TRBV7-2 with TRBJ2-1; a possible D gene is TRBD2 (6 bases). Germline V gene sequence: CDR1 SGHTA, CDR2 FQGNSA. The CDR3 consists of 15 residues. V lost 2 bases and J 5 bases, leaving 13 bases between the germline ends. The CDR3 sequence: CASSLSRERNNEQFF. Here the CDR3 DNA reads TGTGCCAGCAGCTTATCACGGGAGAGGAACAATGAGCAGTTCTTC.

The V gene is TRBV7-9, the J gene TRBJ2-2; D gene unclear. This CDR3 comprises 12 residues. The ends were cut back, 5 bases at V and 5 bases at J, with 6 bases in the middle. Germline CDR1 reads SEHNR; CDR2 reads FQNEAQ (reference sequence). This chain's CDR3 is CASSRKTGELFF. DNA of the CDR3: TGTGCCAGCAGCCGCAAGACCGGGGAGCTGTTTTTT. Complete variable domain (other parts from reference TRBV7-9 and TRBJ2-2): DTGVSQNPRHKITKRGQNVTFRCDPISEHNRLYWYRQTLGQGPEFLTYFQNEAQLEKSRLLSDRFSAERPKGSFSTLEIQRTEQGDSAMYLCASSRKTGELFFGEGSRLTVL.

This clonotype was counted between two and nine times. The rearrangement joins TRBV2 to TRBJ1-5; D remains unclear. Germline CDR1 is SNHLY and CDR2 is FYNNEI. The CDR3 totals 14 residues. The V end lost 5 bases, the J end lost 14 bases, and 22 bases lay between the germline ends. This chain's CDR3 is CASSFTRAPNGKHF. CDR3 coding DNA: TGTGCCAGCAGTTTTACCCGGGCCCCGAACGGGAAGCATTTT.

The chain carries TRBV5-5 and TRBJ2-3, with 8 nucleotides matching TRBD2. J gave up 5 bases and V 5 bases, and 7 bases lay outside the gene matches. This CDR3 contains 14 residues. Looked up from germline, CDR1 is SGHKS and CDR2 is YYEKEE (reference sequence). The CDR3 here is CASRSGTSLDTQYF. The CDR3 region has the DNA TGTGCCAGCAGAAGTGGGACTAGTTTAGATACGCAGTATTTT.

This clonotype was seen more than once but under ten times. The J gene is TRBJ1-5, the V gene TRBV20-1; TRBD1 agrees at 8 bases. This CDR3 comprises 15 residues. The germline V gene encodes CDR1 DFQATT and CDR2 SNEGSKA (reference sequence). The trim removed 6 bases at V and 3 bases at J, leaving 10 bases unmatched. The CDR3 protein is CSARDRPSPNQPQHF. CDR3 DNA: TGCAGTGCCAGGGACAGGCCCTCACCCAATCAGCCCCAGCATTTT.

This chain joins TRBV7-9 and TRBJ1-5; 7 bases are a match to TRBD1. This CDR3 spans 14 amino acids. Per the germline V gene, CDR1 is SEHNR and CDR2 is FQNEAQ (reference sequence). V lost 5 bases to trimming and J lost 3 bases; unmatched junction nucleotides: 4. The CDR3 reads CASSAGQDNQPQHF. CDR3 bases: TGTGCCAGCAGCGCCGGACAGGACAATCAGCCCCAGCATTTT. The full variable domain, in which reference TRBV7-9 and TRBJ1-5 provide the parts outside the CDR3, is DTGVSQNPRHKITKRGQNVTFRCDPISEHNRLYWYRQTLGQGPEFLTYFQNEAQLEKSRLLSDRFSAERPKGSFSTLEIQRTEQGDSAMYLCASSAGQDNQPQHFGDGTRLSIL.

The chain is built from TRBV12-3 or TRBV12-4 and TRBJ2-5, with TRBD2 matching 9 bases. The CDR3 is 15 amino acids. J lost 5 bases, V lost 5 bases, and 9 bases had no gene match. The CDR3 region is CASSVSGLAGETQYF. The CDR3 coding sequence is TGTGCCAGCAGTGTATCGGGACTAGCTGGGGAGACCCAGTACTTC.

This clonotype occurred a few times. The genes are TRBV7-9 and TRBJ1-1; no reliable D call. Germline lookup yields CDR1 SEHNR and CDR2 FQNEAQ (reference sequence). V shed 1 base and J shed 5 bases, with 8 bases lying between them. CDR3 length equals 13 residues. CDR3 in DNA: TGTGCCAGCAGCTTAGTATTCGGAACTGAAGCTTTCTTT. Translated: CASSLVFGTEAFF.

This clonotype was seen at least ten times. V and J are TRBV9 and TRBJ1-2; D is ambiguous. CDR3 length equals 13 residues. Trimming cost V 3 bases and J 2 bases, with 8 bases left between them. Germline V CDR1 and CDR2: SGDLS, YYNGEE. DNA for the CDR3: TGTGCCAGCAGCGCTGGCACCAACTATGGCTACACCTTC. Its protein is CASSAGTNYGYTF. Together with reference TRBV9 and TRBJ1-2, the CDR3 gives the full variable domain: DSGVTQTPKHLITATGQRVTLRCSPRSGDLSVYWYQQSLDQGLQFLIQYYNGEERAKGNILERFSAQQFPDLHSELNLSSLELGDSALYFCASSAGTNYGYTFGSGTRLTVV.

In its sample, this clonotype was seen a few times. The chain uses TRBV15 and TRBJ2-7, with no clear D. Trimming pared 5 bases from V and 5 bases from J, leaving 7 bases between. The CDR3 extends over 11 amino acids. Germline-derived CDR1 and CDR2 are LNHNV and YYDKDF (reference sequence). This CDR3 reads CATSDGHEQYF. In nucleotides, the CDR3 is TGTGCCACCAGCGACGGCCACGAGCAGTACTTC. Full variable domain (remainder filled in from reference TRBV15 and TRBJ2-7): DAMVIQNPRYQVTQFGKPVTLSCSQTLNHNVMYWYQQKSSQAPKLLFHYYDKDFNNEADTPDNFQSRRPNTSFCFLDIRSPGLGDTAMYLCATSDGHEQYFGPGTRLTVT.

This clonotype was picked up a small number of times. The rearrangement uses TRBV6-5 and TRBJ1-2; D is ambiguous. From germline, CDR1 is MNHEY and CDR2 SVGAGI. The CDR3 is made up of 14 amino acids. The V gene lost 1 base and the J gene lost 7 bases, with 13 bases spanning the gap. The CDR3, as DNA: TGTGCCAGCAGTTACTTGTGGGGTCATGGTGGCTACACCTTC. Amino acids: CASSYLWGHGGYTF.

J is TRBJ2-1 and V is TRBV30; possibly TRBD1 or TRBD2 for D (5 bases each). Germline CDR1 is GTSNPN and CDR2 is SVGIG (reference sequence). The CDR3 runs 13 residues. The V end lost 4 bases, the J end lost 7 bases, and 14 bases lay between the germline ends. DNA for the CDR3: TGTGCCTGGACGTGGGACGTAGTAAATGAGCAGTTCTTC. Translation: CAWTWDVVNEQFF.

This CDR3 reads CSARGRHGANEKLFF. CDR3 bases: TGCAGTGCTAGGGGCAGGCACGGGGCTAATGAAAAACTGTTTTTT. V and J are TRBV20-1 and TRBJ1-4, with no clear D. The CDR3 totals 15 residues. V was trimmed by 3 bases and J by 3 bases, leaving 14 bases between them. In germline, CDR1 is DFQATT, CDR2 SNEGSKA (reference sequence).

This clonotype was detected only a few times. V and J are TRBV20-1 and TRBJ2-1; 13 nucleotides line up with TRBD2. Trimming at V came to 4 bases and at J to 5 bases, leaving 5 bases not matched to a gene. CDR1 is DFQATT, CDR2 SNEGSKA, per germline (reference sequence). The CDR3 runs to 15 residues. CDR3 sequence (DNA): TGCAGTGCTATCGGGACTAGCGGGGCAAACAATGAGCAGTTCTTC. Translated: CSAIGTSGANNEQFF.

This chain connects TRBV20-1 to TRBJ2-1; D is uncertain. Germline V lookup: CDR1 DFQATT, CDR2 SNEGSKA (reference sequence). Trimming shortened V by 0 bases and J by 8 bases, and 14 bases separated the two germline ends. This CDR3 contains 14 residues. This CDR3 is CSARDRRLPHEQFF. The CDR3 DNA is TGCAGTGCTAGAGATCGACGGCTGCCTCATGAGCAGTTCTTC.

The sample holds a few counts of this clonotype. The chain combines TRBV7-2 with TRBJ2-4, with unresolved D. Germline CDR1 reads SGHTA; CDR2 reads FQGNSA. CDR3 size: 17 residues. V lost 4 bases, J lost 5 bases, and 21 bases lay in between. This CDR3 is CASSSQPIRVSQNIQYF. CDR3 sequence (DNA): TGTGCCAGCAGCTCCCAACCCATTCGGGTATCCCAAAACATTCAGTACTTC.

This clonotype appeared a few times. The CDR3 region has the DNA TGCAGTGCTAGAGAGTTTGGGCCCAGGCGCACTGAAGCTTTCTTT. The encoded protein is CSAREFGPRRTEAFF. The chain carries TRBV20-1 and TRBJ1-1; D gene uncertain. The CDR3 loop spans 15 amino acids. Trimming pared 0 bases from V and 4 bases from J, leaving 15 bases between. Germline CDR1 DFQATT, CDR2 SNEGSKA (reference sequence).

The CDR3 region has the DNA TGCGCCAGCAGCCAAGAAGCCGGGATAGCCAAAAACATTCAGTACTTC. Translation: CASSQEAGIAKNIQYF. The chain links TRBV4-3 to TRBJ2-4; possible D gene TRBD2, 5 bases. The V end was cut by 0 bases, the J end by 0 bases, with 9 bases between. The CDR3 runs 16 residues. The germline CDR1 and CDR2 sequences are LGHNA and YSLEER.

The V and J genes are TRBV5-1 and TRBJ2-5; D possibly corresponds to TRBD2 (6 bases). Germline loops: CDR1 SGHRS, CDR2 YFSETQ. This CDR3 comprises 16 residues. Trimming removed 2 bases from V and 4 bases from J, with 18 bases in between. CDR3 sequence: CASSLRGDSVVETQYF. CDR3 DNA sequence: TGCGCCAGCAGCTTACGCGGGGATTCGGTAGTAGAGACCCAGTACTTC.

This sequence joins TRBV2 and TRBJ1-5; 7 bases are a match to TRBD1. The germline V gene has CDR1 SNHLY and CDR2 FYNNEI. This CDR3 spans 13 amino acids. V was clipped by 6 bases and J by 6 bases; unmatched bases: 5. CDR3 residues: CASSEKGAQPQHF. CDR3 coding DNA: TGTGCCAGCAGCGAGAAGGGGGCTCAGCCCCAGCATTTT.

The rearrangement joins TRBV6-1 to TRBJ1-1; D might be TRBD1 (5 bases). This CDR3 has 14 amino acids. The germline V gene has CDR1 MNHNS and CDR2 SASEGT. Trimming pared 5 bases from V and 3 bases from J, leaving 13 bases between. The CDR3 DNA reads TGTGCCAGCAGTCGAGCGGTAGGGGACACTGAAGCTTTCTTT. Translating it yields CASSRAVGDTEAFF.

This clonotype was picked up a small number of times. The chain joins TRBV5-6 to TRBJ2-1; D remains ambiguous. The V gene's germline CDR1 is SGHDT and CDR2 YYEEEE. The CDR3 has 16 residues. Trimming removed 1 base at V and 14 bases at J, with 25 bases between. This CDR3 reads CASSLWPTRTEGREFF. In DNA, the CDR3 is TGTGCCAGCAGCTTGTGGCCCACTCGAACGGAAGGAAGGGAGTTCTTC.

A few counts support this clonotype. V gene TRBV20-1 combines with J gene TRBJ2-7, with 8 bases aligning to TRBD1. Looked up from germline, CDR1 is DFQATT and CDR2 is SNEGSKA (reference sequence). V dropped 0 bases and J dropped 6; count of bases not matched to a gene: 7. The CDR3 is made up of 14 amino acids. The CDR3 DNA sequence: TGCAGTGCTAGAGATCGCAGGGGGCGCCCCGAGCAGTACTTC. Translated: CSARDRRGRPEQYF.

The rearrangement joins TRBV5-1 to TRBJ1-1, with no clear D. The CDR3 consists of 14 residues. Trimming left V 6 bases short and J 1 base short, with 13 bases between. Germline CDR1 SGHRS, CDR2 YFSETQ. This CDR3 is CASMGPAKNTEAFF. The CDR3 DNA sequence: TGCGCCAGCATGGGTCCAGCCAAGAACACTGAAGCTTTCTTT.

The chain joins TRBV20-1 to TRBJ2-7; D is unresolved. Germline loops: CDR1 DFQATT, CDR2 SNEGSKA (reference sequence). Trimming cost V 2 bases and J 0 bases, with 11 bases left between them. This CDR3 is 14 amino acids long. The CDR3 DNA reads TGCAGTGCTAGATACGAACTGGGCTCCTACGAGCAGTACTTC. This codes for CSARYELGSYEQYF.

This clonotype was seen only once. The chain recombines TRBV18 with TRBJ2-5; D not resolved. CDR1 KGHSH and CDR2 LQKENI come from the germline V gene. Trimming took 8 bases from V and 2 from J, leaving 9 bases between them. This CDR3 contains 12 residues. The CDR3 reads CASRAAQETQYF. The DNA for the CDR3 is TGTGCCAGCCGGGCAGCACAAGAGACCCAGTACTTC. Supplemented by reference TRBV18 and TRBJ2-5, the full variable domain reads NAGVMQNPRHLVRRRGQEARLRCSPMKGHSHVYWYRQLPEEGLKFMVYLQKENIIDESGMPKERFSAEFPKEGPSILRIQQVVRGDSAAYFCASRAAQETQYFGPGTRLLVL.

Details on this clonotype: This may be a read error, as it is one base from a much larger clone. V gene TRBV7-8 combines with J gene TRBJ1-5; no firm D call. CDR3 size: 13 residues. Germline values: CDR1 SGHVS, CDR2 FQNEAQ. V was cut by 6 bases and J by 0 bases, with 6 bases left in between. In DNA, the CDR3 is TGTGCCAGCAGACCCCATAGCAATCAGCCCCAGCATTTT. As protein: CASRPHSNQPQHF. Full variable domain (missing parts from reference TRBV7-8 and TRBJ1-5): GAGVSQSPRYKVAKRGQDVALRCDPISGHVSLFWYQQALGQGPEFLTYFQNEAQLDKSGLPSDRFFAERPEGSVSTLKIQRTQQEDSAVYLCASRPHSNQPQHFGDGTRLSIL.